The entry below gives a single T cell receptor (beta chain) sequence along with its context. What it binds is unknown. The data are from a study of T-cell reconstitution after alpha-beta-depleted transplantation in children. Study-wide points: From newly produced T cells came most of the T-cell counts and diversity one year after transplant. Several hundred expanded graft clones reportedly were the source of alpha-beta T cells about two months after transplant. After transplant, high TCRbeta diversity at day 60 in some patients arose from surviving recipient T cells and thymic progenitors.

Preparation of the TCRbeta library used unique molecular identifiers. One entry per CDR3 protein, called by TCRdb with MiXCR from the PCR reads. The sample has 550,000 to 600,000 distinct CDR3 sequences, under 30% seen once. The sequence was collected from a boy less than two years old who had a stem cell transplant for acute myeloid leukemia, so the T cells may come from the graft donor. The material was PBMCs, mostly from graft donor cells, obtained 360 days after TCRalphabeta/CD19-depleted stem cell transplant.

The CDR3 loop reads CASSQLLRLDNYGYTF. DNA of the CDR3: TGCGCCAGCAGCCAACTTTTACGACTGGATAACTATGGCTACACCTTC. The rearrangement links TRBV4-3 to TRBJ1-2, with no clear D. The V gene lost 2 bases and the J gene lost 1 base, with 14 bases spanning the gap. The CDR3 totals 16 residues. CDR1 is LGHNA, CDR2 YSLEER, per germline.